Detailed here is one T cell receptor beta chain. The antigen is not known. Germline V gives CDR1 SEHNR, CDR2 FQNEAQ (reference sequence). CDR3 length equals 12 residues. The authors made the TRB cDNA libraries by 5' RACE using UMI labels. Following a re-call of the 5' RACE reads, TCRdb has one entry per CDR3 protein and lacks DNA. The listing contains about 89,000 distinct CDR3 sequences. Sorts that each held 300,000 cells were run in triplicate for every CD8+ T cell subset. A CD45RO-CCR7+CD27+CD95- phenotype identified naive CD8+ T cells. This entry is derived from a study of CXCR3-negative and CXCR3-positive naive CD8 T cells. The study, taken as a whole, reports: The study found more hydrophobic TRB CDR3s in CXCR3-positive naive cells than in CXCR3-negative naive cells. Similar TRBV-TRBJ usage characterized naive CXCR3-negative and CXCR3-positive cells; memory cells differed.

The sample was naive CXCR3+ CD8+ T cells from blood. Subset in this sample: CD45RO-CCR7+CD27+CD95- naive CD8+ T cells expressing CXCR3 (TNR3+). The origin of this receptor is a human donor in good health. Some clones in this sample may be carry-over from other donors' samples. This rearrangement joins TRBV7-9 to TRBJ2-1; TCRdb's assignment of TRBD2 cannot be checked, as there is no DNA. This CDR3 is CASESGRRGQFF.